The rows below give T cell receptor beta chains drawn from one sample of a study of long-term antiretroviral therapy in people with HIV. Clones were sequenced by immunoSEQ multiplex PCR, and TCRdb holds only the in-frame ones, with some missing. The profile shows more than 20,000 clones, about 83% of them singletons. The material sequenced was unsorted PBMCs, taken 3 years after starting antiretroviral therapy. The source of these receptors is a man aged 18 to 30 with HIV. The CDR3 runs from the conserved cysteine through the conserved F or W. D genes are given only for firm matches. Size values are once, few and many counts, or a class for expanded clones, and some rows have none.

clone size	CDR3 length	V gene	J gene	D gene	CDR3 DNA	CDR3 protein
NA	14	TRBV18	TRBJ1-5	TRBD1	TGTGCCAGCTCACCCGGACAGGGAAGCGAGCCCCAGCATTTT	CASSPGQGSEPQHF
few	12	TRBV6-6	TRBJ1-1	NA	TGTGCCAGCAGCCTAAGTGACACTGAAGCTTTCTTT	CASSLSDTEAFF
NA	16	TRBV10-1	TRBJ2-5	NA	TGCGCCAGCAGTGAGTCGGTCGGGGTCCCTCGAGAAACCCAGTACTTC	CASSESVGVPRETQYF
NA	14	TRBV9	TRBJ2-7	NA	TGTGCCAGCAGCGTAGACTCGCAGATGGGTGAGCAGTACTTC	CASSVDSQMGEQYF
NA	14	TRBV15	TRBJ1-5	NA	TGTGCCACCAGCAGAGATCCCGGAGGGCCTTACCAGCATTTT	CATSRDPGGPYQHF
NA	15	TRBV11-1	TRBJ1-5	TRBD1	TGTGCCAGCAGCCCCGGACAGGGAGGCAATCAGCCCCAGCATTTT	CASSPGQGGNQPQHF
NA	16	TRBV7-9	TRBJ2-5	TRBD1	TGTGCCAGCAGCTCACTAATCGACAGGGGAGGAGAGACCCAGTACTTC	CASSSLIDRGGETQYF
NA	11	TRBV10-3	TRBJ2-3	NA	TGTGCCATCAGTGCGGAGATTCAGCAGTATTTT	CAISAEIQQYF
NA	14	TRBV6-5	TRBJ1-1	NA	TGTGCCAGCAGCCCTACCGGGTTGAACACTGAAGCTTTCTTT	CASSPTGLNTEAFF
NA	12	TRBV5-8	TRBJ1-5	NA	TGTGCCAGCAGCTTGTATGGGCAGCCCCAGCATTTT	CASSLYGQPQHF
NA	14	TRBV5-1	TRBJ2-5	NA	TGCGCCAGCAGCTTGGGGGCCAGCCAAGAGACCCAGTACTTC	CASSLGASQETQYF
NA	16	TRBV14	TRBJ2-2	NA	TGTGCCAGCAGCCAAGTAGCAGGGTCGAACACCGGGGAGCTGTTTTTT	CASSQVAGSNTGELFF
NA	13	TRBV5-4	TRBJ2-1	NA	TGTGCCAGCAGCTCTGACAGGAACAATGAGCAGTTCTTC	CASSSDRNNEQFF
once	12	TRBV2	TRBJ2-1	NA	TGTGCCAGCAGGGGCTCCTACAATGAGCAGTTCTTC	CASRGSYNEQFF
NA	15	TRBV29-1	TRBJ2-5	NA	TGCAGCGTTGATGGGGCCTACGCGGGCGGGGAGACCCAGTACTTC	CSVDGAYAGGETQYF
NA	18	TRBV7-8	TRBJ1-5	TRBD1	TGTGCCAGCAGCTTATCGACAGGGGGTTTTGATAGCAATCAGCCCCAGCATTTT	CASSLSTGGFDSNQPQHF